This record looks at one T cell receptor beta chain sequence and its context. Every immunoSEQ plate was one replicate of a subset's evenly spread DNA. Here immunoSEQ multiplex PCR was the method, and the copy in TCRdb shows in-frame clones only, minus some. The sample has over a million clones; 96% are singletons. The sample originates from a study of shared clonotypes between healthy human individuals. This CDR3 is 11 amino acids long. Germline-derived CDR1 and CDR2 are SGHRS and YFSETQ. The V end was cut by 4 bases, the J end by 4 bases, with 6 bases between. The receptor was derived from a man under 40 in good health. Source material: naive CD4+ T cells sorted from blood. Subset meaning: CD45RA+ positively selected. V is TRBV5-1 and J is TRBJ2-7; D call uncertain. CDR3 sequence (DNA): TGCGCCAGCAGCCCGCGTTACGAGCAGTACTTC. Translating gives CASSPRYEQYF.